The next 27 T cell receptor beta chains were all read from a single sample in a study of a mutant IDH1 vaccine in newly diagnosed glioma. No antigen has been identified for these receptors. Time point here: week 23, last vaccination. One vaccine dose held 300 ug of mutant IDH1 20-mer peptide and came with topical imiquimod. The assay was immunoSEQ multiplex PCR, and TCRdb's table has in-frame clones only and misses some. The sample includes 35,000 to 50,000 clones, 91% of them seen just once. The source material was PBMCs, sampled from a glioma patient whose treatment included an IDH1 peptide vaccine. The receptors were gathered from a man in his fifties with glioma.

The gene calls are TRBV2 and TRBJ2-7; D possibly matches TRBD1 or TRBD2 (5 bases each). V shed 9 bases and J shed 0 bases, with 15 bases lying between them. CDR1 is SNHLY, CDR2 FYNNEI, per germline. This CDR3 comprises 14 residues. The CDR3 nucleotides read TGTGCCAGTACCCCGGGACGGAACTCCTACGAGCAGTACTTC. As protein: CASTPGRNSYEQYF.

CDR3 nucleotides: TGCGCCAGCAGCTTGGAAGCTACAGGGAAGGCTTTCTTT. It yields the protein CASSLEATGKAFF. The chain recombines TRBV5-1 with TRBJ1-1; D might be TRBD1 (6 bases). Germline lookup yields CDR1 SGHRS and CDR2 YFSETQ. Trimming removed 0 bases from V and 11 bases from J, with 14 bases in between. This CDR3 contains 13 residues.

The rearrangement links TRBV20-1 to TRBJ2-1; D perhaps matches TRBD2 (5 bases). The CDR3 runs 11 residues. Germline CDR1 and CDR2: DFQATT and SNEGSKA (reference sequence). Trimming removed 6 bases at V and 5 bases at J, with 8 bases between. The CDR3 DNA reads as TGCAGTGCCAAGACTAACAATGAGCAGTTCTTC. Translation: CSAKTNNEQFF.

The chain recombines TRBV5-4 with TRBJ2-3, with D tentatively TRBD1 (6 bases). Germline CDR1 reads SGHNT; CDR2 reads YYREEE (reference sequence). The CDR3 length is 16 residues. V lost 1 base to trimming and J lost 7 bases, with 19 bases between them. The CDR3 is CASSLLWAGEGNTQYF. For the CDR3, the DNA is TGTGCCAGCAGCTTGCTTTGGGCAGGGGAAGGAAATACGCAGTATTTT. The full variable domain, with the rest looked up from reference TRBV5-4 and TRBJ2-3, is ETGVTQSPTHLIKTRGQQVTLRCSSQSGHNTVSWYQQALGQGPQFIFQYYREEENGRGNFPPRFSGLQFPNYSSELNVNALELDDSALYLCASSLLWAGEGNTQYFGPGTRLTVL.

The gene calls are TRBV5-4 and TRBJ1-1; TRBD1 matches at 8 bases. V lost 6 bases and J lost 4; bases outside the gene matches: 17. CDR1 is SGHNT and CDR2 is YYREEE in the germline V gene (reference sequence). The CDR3 extends over 17 amino acids. CDR3 coding DNA: TGTGCCAGCAAACCCCCCACAGGGGGAAGTTCGATCACTGAAGCTTTCTTT. This encodes CASKPPTGGSSITEAFF.

V and J are TRBV9 and TRBJ2-3; D unclear. V was shortened by 0 bases and J by 2 bases, with 7 bases between the two germline ends. The germline CDR1 and CDR2 sequences are SGDLS and YYNGEE. The CDR3 totals 14 residues. CDR3 sequence: CASSVGTFTDTQYF. The CDR3 DNA follows: TGTGCCAGCAGCGTAGGAACTTTCACAGATACGCAGTATTTT.

This rearrangement joins TRBV5-1 to TRBJ1-1, with TRBD1 as a possible D gene (5 bases). The CDR3 length is 15 residues. Germline assignment: CDR1 SGHRS and CDR2 YFSETQ. Trimming took 0 bases from V and 0 from J, leaving 9 bases between them. In DNA, the CDR3 is TGCGCCAGCAGCTTGGGGGGCAGGTTGAACACTGAAGCTTTCTTT. It codes for CASSLGGRLNTEAFF. The complete variable domain, with remaining parts taken from reference TRBV5-1 and TRBJ1-1, reads KAGVTQTPRYLIKTRGQQVTLSCSPISGHRSVSWYQQTPGQGLQFLFEYFSETQRNKGNFPGRFSGRQFSNSRSEMNVSTLELGDSALYLCASSLGGRLNTEAFFGQGTRLTVV.

This chain joins TRBV27 and TRBJ2-3, with D tentatively TRBD2 (5 bases). The CDR3 contains 11 residues. Germline loops: CDR1 MNHEY, CDR2 SMNVEV (reference sequence). The germline V and J ends were trimmed by 8 bases and 5 bases, with 8 bases remaining between them. CDR3 sequence: CASLRGDTQYF. In nucleotides, the CDR3 is TGTGCCAGCCTCCGGGGAGATACGCAGTATTTT.

V gene TRBV18 combines with J gene TRBJ1-5, with 7 bases lining up with TRBD1. There are 15 residues in the CDR3. V shed 5 bases, J shed 1 base, and the junction held 5 bases outside the gene matches. The germline gives CDR1 KGHSH, CDR2 LQKENI. The CDR3 region is CASSLGQISNQPQHF. The CDR3 DNA reads TGTGCCAGCTCATTGGGACAGATAAGCAATCAGCCCCAGCATTTT.

This CDR3 reads CATGQGHTEAFF. The CDR3 nucleotides read TGTGCCACGGGACAGGGGCACACTGAAGCTTTCTTT. The chain joins TRBV6-1 to TRBJ1-1, with TRBD1 matching over 10 bases. The CDR3 consists of 12 residues. Germline CDR1 and CDR2: MNHNS and SASEGT. With V trimmed by 10 bases and J by 3 bases, 2 bases remained unmatched.

The V gene is TRBV30, the J gene TRBJ2-1; 11 bases match TRBD2. V was clipped by 2 bases and J by 4 bases; unmatched bases: 4. This CDR3 spans 15 amino acids. Germline V gene sequence: CDR1 GTSNPN, CDR2 SVGIG (reference sequence). The CDR3 spells CAWSSLAGGYNEQFF. Written as DNA, the CDR3 is TGTGCCTGGAGTTCCCTAGCGGGAGGTTACAATGAGCAGTTCTTC.

V usage is TRBV27 and J usage is TRBJ2-7; D unresolved. Deletions cut 6 bases from V and 7 bases from J, with 19 bases between. This CDR3 has 14 amino acids. The germline gives CDR1 MNHEY, CDR2 SMNVEV (reference sequence). For the CDR3, the DNA is TGTGCCAGCAGCCGTGATCCCGAACGCTTTGAGCAGTACTTC. The encoded protein is CASSRDPERFEQYF.

The chain recombines TRBV10-2 with TRBJ1-4, with a weak D call TRBD1 (6 bases). The V and J ends lost 5 bases and 3 bases respectively, with 10 bases between them. The length of the CDR3 is 14 residues. Germline V gene lookup returns CDR1 WSHSY and CDR2 SAAADI. In DNA, the CDR3 is TGCGCCAGCAGTTTACAGGGCCCTAATGAAAAACTGTTTTTT. Translation: CASSLQGPNEKLFF.

V usage is TRBV9 and J usage is TRBJ1-3; unclear D gene. The CDR3 has 14 amino acids. V was trimmed by 0 bases and J by 0 bases, leaving 4 bases between them. The germline CDR1 and CDR2 sequences are SGDLS and YYNGEE. CDR3 sequence reads: CASSVAGSGNTIYF. The CDR3, as DNA: TGTGCCAGCAGCGTAGCTGGCTCTGGAAACACCATATATTTT.

The chain is built from TRBV5-1 and TRBJ1-1; 10 nucleotides match TRBD1. In germline, CDR1 is SGHRS, CDR2 YFSETQ. V trimming: 4 bases; J trimming: 0 bases; junction bases outside the gene matches: 6. The length of the CDR3 is 16 residues. This chain's CDR3 is CASSPRQGALNTEAFF. For the CDR3, the DNA is TGCGCCAGCAGCCCCCGACAGGGGGCGTTGAACACTGAAGCTTTCTTT.

J is TRBJ2-7 and V is TRBV7-3; D not certain. Germline V lookup: CDR1 SGHTA, CDR2 FQGTGA. Between the trimmed V and J ends, which lost 2 bases and 1 base, there was a span of 6 bases. This CDR3 region has 13 residues. CDR3 in DNA: TGTGCCAGCAGCTTAGACACTTCCTACGAGCAGTACTTC. Amino acid sequence: CASSLDTSYEQYF.

Points on this clone: At one of its ends the junction is not consistent with the germline gene, which may arise from a read error. The chain employs TRBV6-5 and TRBJ2-7; the D gene is possibly TRBD1 (6 bases). Germline V gene data show CDR1 as MNHEY and CDR2 as SVGAGI. The length of the CDR3 is 14 residues. The CDR3 nucleotides read TGTGCCAGCAGTCGGGACATGACCTTTACGAGCTCGGACTTC. It translates to CASSRDMTFTSSDF.

The chain recombines TRBV6-1 with TRBJ1-2; weak D call: TRBD1 (6 bases). The V end lost 8 bases, the J end lost 8 bases, and 21 bases lay between the germline ends. Germline values: CDR1 MNHNS, CDR2 SASEGT. The CDR3 extends over 14 amino acids. CDR3 sequence reads: CASLQGGVVVGYTF. CDR3 nucleotide sequence: TGTGCCAGCTTACAGGGAGGGGTTGTCGTCGGCTACACCTTC.

The CDR3: CASSPGQWATGELFF. CDR3 nucleotides: TGTGCCAGCAGCCCGGGACAGTGGGCCACCGGGGAGCTGTTTTTT. The chain joins TRBV7-8 to TRBJ2-2, with TRBD1 matching 7 bases. The germline gives CDR1 SGHVS, CDR2 FQNEAQ. V lost 5 bases to trimming and J lost 4 bases; unmatched junction nucleotides: 7. The CDR3 has 15 amino acids.

The rearrangement uses TRBV9 and TRBJ1-1, with 9 bases aligning to TRBD1. Germline V gene data show CDR1 as SGDLS and CDR2 as YYNGEE. The CDR3 totals 13 residues. Trimming cost V 2 bases and J 7 bases; bases outside gene matches: 3. CDR3 sequence: CASSVGQGYEAFF. CDR3 nucleotides: TGTGCCAGCAGCGTGGGACAGGGATATGAAGCTTTCTTT.

This clone was seen once. V is TRBV27 and J is TRBJ2-7; unclear D gene. V was shortened by 1 base and J by 0 bases, with 7 bases between the two germline ends. This CDR3 is 14 amino acids long. Looked up from germline, CDR1 is MNHEY and CDR2 is SMNVEV (reference sequence). The CDR3 DNA sequence: TGTGCCAGCAGTTTATTTTCGACCTCCTACGAGCAGTACTTC. Protein product: CASSLFSTSYEQYF.

This CDR3 is CASSTGVAGGQPYEQYF. CDR3 sequence (DNA): TGCGCCAGCAGCACGGGAGTAGCGGGGGGCCAACCCTACGAGCAGTACTTC. The J gene is TRBJ2-7, the V gene TRBV4-3, with 10 bases identical to TRBD2. The junction had 12 bases not matched to a gene; V was cut back by 5 bases and J by 2 bases. Germline V CDR1 and CDR2: LGHNA, YSLEER. The CDR3 is made up of 17 amino acids.

The rearrangement links TRBV5-1 to TRBJ1-5, with TRBD1 as a possible D gene (5 bases). With 0 bases removed from V and 2 bases from J, the gap between germline ends came to 9 bases. CDR1 and CDR2 (germline): SGHRS, YFSETQ. The CDR3 extends over 15 amino acids. The CDR3: CASSLEGARNQPQHF. The CDR3 DNA reads as TGCGCCAGCAGCTTGGAAGGGGCGCGCAATCAGCCCCAGCATTTT. The full variable domain, completed using reference TRBV5-1 and TRBJ1-5, is KAGVTQTPRYLIKTRGQQVTLSCSPISGHRSVSWYQQTPGQGLQFLFEYFSETQRNKGNFPGRFSGRQFSNSRSEMNVSTLELGDSALYLCASSLEGARNQPQHFGDGTRLSIL.

The sample holds one count of this clone. This rearrangement joins TRBV5-1 to TRBJ1-4; D gene uncertain. This CDR3 is built from 14 residues. V shed 0 bases and J shed 4 bases, with 7 bases lying between them. Germline CDR1 and CDR2: SGHRS and YFSETQ. DNA of the CDR3: TGCGCCAGCAGCTTGGCCGGGTTTAATGAAAAACTGTTTTTT. It specifies CASSLAGFNEKLFF.

The genes are TRBV2 and TRBJ1-1; D is perhaps TRBD1 (6 bases). Trimming took 3 bases from V and 5 from J, leaving 13 bases between them. The germline CDR1 and CDR2 sequences are SNHLY and FYNNEI. The CDR3 runs 14 residues. The CDR3 DNA sequence: TGTGCCAGCAGTGATCAAAACAGGGTGACTGAAGCTTTCTTT. Its protein is CASSDQNRVTEAFF.

CDR3 in amino acids: CASSPGGTDTQYF. CDR3 in DNA: TGTGCCAGCAGCCCAGGGGGGACAGATACGCAGTATTTT. The genes are TRBV5-4 and TRBJ2-3, with D possibly matching TRBD1 (7 bases). The germline V gene encodes CDR1 SGHNT and CDR2 YYREEE (reference sequence). The ends were cut back, 4 bases at V and 3 bases at J, with 9 bases in the middle. The CDR3 runs 13 residues.

The V and J genes are TRBV14 and TRBJ2-3; a possible D gene is TRBD1 (5 bases). The length of the CDR3 is 18 residues. In germline, CDR1 is SGHDN, CDR2 FVKESK. The V end was cut by 5 bases, the J end by 2 bases, with 23 bases between. CDR3 coding DNA: TGTGCCAGCAGCTCACGCCGGCAGGGCCCTTTCTCCACAGATACGCAGTATTTT. Amino acids: CASSSRRQGPFSTDTQYF.